These 21 T cell receptor beta chains were sequenced from one sample in a study of blood T cell repertoires in COVID-19. Sequenced by immunoSEQ multiplex PCR; TCRdb stores in-frame clones only, minus some. The data hold approximately 190,000 clones, with around 84% observed a single time. Sequenced sample: peripheral blood. Receptors originate from a human donor in a cohort sampled during active COVID-19.

This clone has just one count. The chain joins TRBV4-2 to TRBJ2-3; TRBD2 matches 11 bases. The V gene's germline CDR1 is LGHNA and CDR2 YNFKEQ. This CDR3 has 19 residues. J gave up 2 bases and V 2 bases, and 12 bases lay outside the gene matches. CDR3 sequence (DNA): TGTGCCAGCAGCCAAACATATAGCGGGGGGGCTATTTTCACAGATACGCAGTATTTT. Protein: CASSQTYSGGAIFTDTQYF.

This chain joins TRBV7-8 and TRBJ2-7; TRBD2 aligns across 7 bases. This CDR3 region has 16 residues. Germline CDR1 and CDR2: SGHVS and FQNEAQ. Trimming cost V 1 base and J 4 bases; bases outside gene matches: 10. The CDR3 region is CASSLVAGASGYEQYF. The DNA of the CDR3 is TGTGCCAGCAGCTTAGTGGCGGGAGCTTCGGGTTACGAGCAGTACTTC.

The chain employs TRBV11-2 and TRBJ1-3; D remains unclear. Germline V lookup: CDR1 SGHAT, CDR2 FQNNGV. V lost 5 bases and J lost 0, with 8 bases in between. The CDR3 extends over 14 amino acids. CDR3: CASSTGSSGNTIYF. In DNA form, the CDR3 reads TGTGCCAGCAGCACGGGATCCTCTGGAAACACCATATATTTT.

The J gene is TRBJ1-6, the V gene TRBV19; D perhaps matches TRBD1 (6 bases). CDR1 and CDR2 from the germline V gene are LNHDA and SQIVND (reference sequence). This CDR3 is built from 18 residues. V lost 4 bases and J lost 0, with 16 bases in between. The CDR3 sequence: CASSTWTEASSYNSPLHF. The CDR3 DNA sequence: TGTGCCAGTAGTACTTGGACAGAAGCAAGCTCCTATAATTCACCCCTCCACTTT.

The V and J genes are TRBV29-1 and TRBJ1-1, with D perhaps TRBD1 (5 bases). Germline V gene sequence: CDR1 SQVTM, CDR2 ANQGSEA. Trimming shortened V by 6 bases and J by 2 bases, and 10 bases separated the two germline ends. The CDR3 is 12 amino acids. The CDR3 reads CSVGDSNTEAFF. The CDR3 DNA follows: TGCAGCGTCGGAGACAGTAACACTGAAGCTTTCTTT.

The chain links TRBV6-5 to TRBJ1-1, with D perhaps matching TRBD1 (6 bases). From germline, CDR1 is MNHEY and CDR2 SVGAGI. V lost 6 bases and J lost 4, with 9 bases in between. There are 12 residues in the CDR3. CDR3 sequence reads: CASRTGPTEAFF. The CDR3, as DNA: TGTGCCAGCAGAACAGGGCCCACTGAAGCTTTCTTT.

The chain couples TRBV7-3 to TRBJ1-2; TRBD1 aligns across 8 bases. CDR3 size: 14 residues. Looked up from germline, CDR1 is SGHTA and CDR2 is FQGTGA. V dropped 5 bases and J dropped 7; count of bases not matched to a gene: 9. The CDR3 DNA reads TGTGCCAGCAGCCCCGGGCAGGGGGCTGGTGGCTACACCTTC. It yields the protein CASSPGQGAGGYTF.

This chain uses TRBV7-2 with TRBJ1-5; TRBD1 agrees at 11 bases. V shed 10 bases and J 2 bases; nucleotides not matched to a gene: 7. The CDR3 spans 15 residues. Germline CDR1 and CDR2: SGHTA and FQGNSA. The chain's CDR3 is CATRTGGAGNQPQHF. The CDR3, as DNA: TGTGCCACCCGGACAGGGGGCGCTGGCAATCAGCCCCAGCATTTT.

The rearrangement uses TRBV2 and TRBJ1-1; D is ambiguous. Germline lookup yields CDR1 SNHLY and CDR2 FYNNEI. V lost 6 bases and J 6 bases, leaving 11 bases between the germline ends. The CDR3 is 12 amino acids. The CDR3, as DNA: TGTGCCAGCAGCAACAACAGCCCTGAAGCTTTCTTT. Amino acid sequence: CASSNNSPEAFF.

The J gene is TRBJ1-2, the V gene TRBV2; no definite D call. Germline V gene sequence: CDR1 SNHLY, CDR2 FYNNEI. The V and J ends lost 7 bases and 8 bases respectively, with 17 bases between them. The CDR3 consists of 13 residues. The CDR3 sequence is CASTLSSSNGYTF. CDR3 bases: TGTGCCAGCACGTTGAGTAGTTCGAACGGCTACACCTTC.

V usage is TRBV9 and J usage is TRBJ2-3, with 7 bases that match TRBD1. V lost 3 bases and J lost 4; bases outside the gene matches: 8. Germline lookup yields CDR1 SGDLS and CDR2 YYNGEE. This CDR3 spans 15 amino acids. DNA for the CDR3: TGTGCCAGCAGCGCCAGACAGGGAATCCCAGATACGCAGTATTTT. Translated, it gives CASSARQGIPDTQYF.

This chain links TRBV27 with TRBJ1-4; the D is unclear. The CDR3 totals 14 residues. With 8 bases removed from V and 6 bases from J, the gap between germline ends came to 16 bases. Per germline, CDR1 MNHEY and CDR2 SMNVEV (reference sequence). This CDR3 is CASRSTIGDEKLFF. CDR3 DNA sequence: TGTGCCAGCCGTAGCACCATAGGTGATGAAAAACTGTTTTTT.

V is TRBV19 and J is TRBJ2-7, with TRBD2 identical over 11 bases. Germline assignment: CDR1 LNHDA and CDR2 SQIVND (reference sequence). The CDR3 runs to 18 residues. The V segment lost 4 bases and the J segment 5 bases; nucleotides outside the gene matches: 16. CDR3 sequence (DNA): TGTGCCAGTAGTAATCGGGGGTTAGCGGGAGGGCCGTTCCACGAGCAGTACTTC. Protein sequence: CASSNRGLAGGPFHEQYF.

V gene TRBV5-1 combines with J gene TRBJ2-6, with D perhaps matching TRBD2 (5 bases). Trimming removed 6 bases from V and 2 bases from J, with 12 bases in between. Germline CDR1 and CDR2: SGHRS and YFSETQ. The CDR3 has 15 residues. The CDR3 DNA reads as TGCGCCAGCACAACCGGGGTTACTGGGGCCAACGTCCTGACTTTC. It codes for CASTTGVTGANVLTF.

The rearrangement uses TRBV7-2 and TRBJ2-1; no definite D call. From germline, CDR1 is SGHTA and CDR2 FQGNSA. Between the trimmed V and J ends, which lost 1 base and 5 bases, there was a span of 6 bases. The CDR3 contains 13 residues. The CDR3 reads CASSLGLHNEQFF. Here the CDR3 DNA reads TGTGCCAGCAGCTTAGGGCTCCACAATGAGCAGTTCTTC.

The gene calls are TRBV5-1 and TRBJ2-7, with 7 bases lining up with TRBD2. With V trimmed by 7 bases and J by 1 base, 8 bases remained unmatched. Germline loops: CDR1 SGHRS, CDR2 YFSETQ. The CDR3 runs to 14 residues. The CDR3 DNA sequence: TGCGCCAGCTCGTCTACTAGCGCGTCCTACGAGCAGTACTTC. It translates to CASSSTSASYEQYF.

This clone turned up a few times. The chain links TRBV11-3 to TRBJ2-1; 9 bases fit TRBD2. Germline CDR1 reads SGHNT; CDR2 reads YENEEA. CDR3 length equals 13 residues. V gave up 5 bases and J gave up 12 bases; unmatched junction bases: 8. CDR3 nucleotides: TGTGCCAGCAGCGTGACTAGCGGAGGGGTGCAGTTCTTC. It encodes CASSVTSGGVQFF.

The CDR3 protein is CASSRIAGVGSSYEQYF. CDR3 sequence (DNA): TGTGCCAGCAGCAGAATTGCGGGGGTTGGGAGCTCCTACGAGCAGTACTTC. The J gene is TRBJ2-7, the V gene TRBV28; 7 bases match TRBD2. Germline loops: CDR1 MDHEN, CDR2 SYDVKM. V was clipped by 6 bases and J by 0 bases; unmatched bases: 14. The length of the CDR3 is 17 residues.

The chain combines TRBV5-1 with TRBJ1-5; D remains ambiguous. This CDR3 comprises 15 residues. Germline CDR1 is SGHRS and CDR2 is YFSETQ. V lost 2 bases to trimming and J lost 2 bases, with 11 bases between them. The DNA of the CDR3 is TGCGCCAGCAGCTTTGAGGAGCGGGGCAATCAGCCCCAGCATTTT. This sequence encodes CASSFEERGNQPQHF.

The gene calls are TRBV3-1 (or the pseudogene TRBV3-2) and TRBJ1-2, with 7 nucleotides matching TRBD1. The CDR3 extends over 15 amino acids. The trim removed 3 bases at V and 0 bases at J, leaving 4 bases unmatched. The germline V gene encodes CDR1 LGHDT and CDR2 YNNKEL (reference sequence). DNA for the CDR3: TGTGCCAGCAGCCAGACAGGGAGACCTAACTATGGCTACACCTTC. It is translated as CASSQTGRPNYGYTF.

V is TRBV9 and J is TRBJ2-3, with 7 bases fitting TRBD1. V shed 0 bases, J shed 4 bases, and the junction held 8 bases outside the gene matches. Germline CDR1 and CDR2: SGDLS and YYNGEE. CDR3 length: 16 amino acids. DNA for the CDR3: TGTGCCAGCAGCGTAGGAGTGGGGACAGTGGCAGATACGCAGTATTTT. This translates into CASSVGVGTVADTQYF.